The T cell receptor beta chain described here comes from a study of tumor-infiltrating lymphocytes in primary liver carcinoma. cDNA specific to TCR beta was made from around 450 ng of total RNA, with a constant-region primer employed for priming. Three nested multiplex PCR rounds, a slightly modified ARM-PCR, produced the libraries for TCR beta. Primers for the first two PCR rounds were TRBV1-TRBV30 forward primers and a C-beta reverse primer (about 11 cycles per round). One entry per CDR3 protein, called by TCRdb with MiXCR from the multiplex PCR reads. The data show 250,000 to 400,000 distinct CDR3 sequences, about 62% seen once. Germline V gene sequence: CDR1 MDHEN, CDR2 SYDVKM. The length of the CDR3 is 14 residues. Deletions cut 8 bases from V and 2 bases from J, with 14 bases between. It was unsorted whole blood that yielded blood RNA, and germline DNA was also extracted. Many counts were recorded for this clonotype.

The chain recombines TRBV28 with TRBJ2-3; tentative D call: TRBD2 (7 bases). Material for sequencing was peripheral blood. The TCR comes from a man aged 40-49 years with primary liver carcinoma and hepatitis B virus infection. The CDR3, as DNA: TGTGCCAGCTCTTTAGGGGGGGACACAGATACGCAGTATTTT. It translates to CASSLGGDTDTQYF.